This T cell receptor beta chain was captured in a study of blood T cell repertoires in COVID-19. Study in general: From the United States, Italy and Spain came samples of acute and convalescent COVID-19. In each case, the material was cDNA or gDNA derived from T cells, B-cell-depleted T cells, or PBMCs.

Seattle cases were enrolled at active infection and followed longitudinally. Germline-derived CDR1 and CDR2 are WNHNN and SYGVQD (reference sequence). Trimming took 4 bases from V and 4 from J; bases not matched to a gene: 4. The CDR3 consists of 15 residues. Original processing notes: Nucleated cell counts were estimated from reference gene primer amplification. Profiling relied on immunoSEQ multiplex PCR, and the TCRdb table lists in-frame clones only, not all of them. That table furnishes V, J and clone size, whereas the DNA furnished D and trimming. Among about 270,000 clones, roughly nine tenths were seen once, and the ten largest hold less than 15%.

The specimen was peripheral blood. This TCR was recovered from a woman aged 30 to 39 with COVID-19, enrolled during active disease. The chain uses TRBV10-1 and TRBJ2-1, with 10 bases matching TRBD1. The CDR3 DNA follows: TGCGCCAGCAGTGCTCCGGGACAGGGGTACAATGAGCAGTTCTTC. Translated, it gives CASSAPGQGYNEQFF.